This record covers a single T cell receptor beta chain. As yet, its antigen is unknown. The sample's treatment: oral pan-JAK inhibitor, 5-10 mg twice daily. Sampling of alopecia areata patients yielded lesional scalp punch biopsies as well as peripheral blood. The record originates from a study of CD8+ T cells in alopecia areata. Whole-study context: In an open-label trial, patients got 5 to 10 mg tofacitinib twice daily.

V lost 6 bases and J 1 base, leaving 6 bases between the germline ends. Germline V lookup: CDR1 SQVTM, CDR2 ANQGSEA. The CDR3 consists of 11 residues. Following extraction, RNA underwent reverse transcription to cDNA, which served as the sequencing template. The table came from immunoSEQ multiplex PCR; TCRdb's copy has only in-frame clones and leaves some out. The table has over 150,000 clones, 45% to 75% seen once; the top ten hold about 3%. The study, taken as a whole, reports: Greater clonality was observed in lesional scalp samples, especially alopecia totalis/universalis, versus normal scalp. Both scalp clonality and the expanded CD8+ clones among the top 100 showed a significant decrease with tofacitinib.

J is TRBJ1-1 and V is TRBV29-1; the D is unclear. The receptor was isolated from a human donor with alopecia areata. The input for sequencing was CD4+ T cells sorted from blood, taken at week 4, from a patient treated with tofacitinib. CDR3 protein: CSVHQNTEAFF. For the CDR3, the DNA is TGCAGCGTACACCAGAACACTGAAGCTTTCTTT.